The source of this T cell receptor (beta chain) is a study of T cell responses to AZD1222 COVID-19 vaccine (dated by TCRdb to about 2021). With respect to the entire study: AZD1222 recipients with second doses at about 4 weeks or about 12 weeks were pooled, because spike-specific TCR depth and breadth did not differ between schedules. Trial participants were enrolled by age into subgroups of 18-55, 56-69 and 70-plus years, and around 150, 28 and 57 TCR-sequenced participants, respectively, were included in these subgroups. TCR sequencing was performed for roughly 250 trial participants, of whom some 200 were given two doses of AZD1222 and 26 were given two doses of MenACWY control vaccine. Points the paper makes about the study in general: No day 14 peak-response samples were available, so repertoires were characterized only after the peak T cell response. A significant rise in spike-specific TCR breadth and depth was observed after two AZD1222 doses relative to day 0 and relative to MenACWY recipients. The 56-69-year group was small, and its depth increase did not reach significance, likely because of low power. Conclusions about previously exposed vaccinees are limited because only five to seven AZD1222 recipients were SARS-CoV-2 seropositive at baseline. Participants were mostly white British and included more females than males, and it was suggested by the authors that clonal diversity may have been underestimated. Reportedly, almost half of the unique spike-specific TCRs recognized epitopes lying outside the regions that are mutated in the B.1.351 and B.1.1.7 variants. Vaccine-associated CD4 TCRs spanned the whole spike protein, with dominant responses in regions 160-218 and 743-854.

The CDR3 regions of human TCRbeta chains were subjected to immunosequencing. The study's processing was this. Repertoire TCRs were checked for matches against a reference library of SARS-CoV-2-specific TCRs that had been generated using the MIRA antigen-specificity platform. Breadth meant the fraction of unique TCRs that were SARS-CoV-2-associated, whereas depth meant the fraction of total T cells that were SARS-CoV-2-associated. Using the MIRA data, each spike-specific TCR was mapped to the spike region that the TCR reacts to and placed in a CD4 or CD8 class. Log10-transformed breadth and depth values were compared by one-way ANOVA with Sidak's multiple comparisons tests. TCRdb provides this immuneACCESS table in a form limited to in-frame rearrangements. Some clones are lacking; in checked studies, under half of them reflect an unresolved V gene, and why the rest are absent is not known. For V, J and clone size, that table is used; D and trimming come from the DNA. Recorded for this sample are 120,000 or so clones; 90% of them occurred a single time. The top ten hold approximately 7.9% of the sample.

Turning to this clone: This clone's antigen is unknown. Base qualities are missing; no much larger clone stands one base away.

The CDR3 contains 12 residues, cysteine and phenylalanine counted. Only the CDR3 portion is preserved as DNA: 36 bases, with reading frame beginning at the first base. CDR1 is given as KGHDR and CDR2 as SFDVKD, both from the germline V gene. A distance of 16 bases separates the germline ends of V and J, which lose 12 bases and 8 bases respectively. According to the study, the label for this sample's time point signals: baseline before first vaccination. Vaccinee samples were obtained from the UK trials COV001 and COV002, which included a single-blind randomized controlled phase 2/3 trial of AZD1222 (ChAdOx1 nCoV-19) in healthy adults. For TCRbeta chain sequencing, PBMC samples from trial participants were taken at day 0 and at day 28 after the second dose.

Source: peripheral blood, taken on day 0 of AZD1222 vaccination. Here the chain combines TRBV24-1 and TRBJ2-1; no D segment can be confidently identified. The clonotype originates from an adult in good health. The DNA is TGTGCCTCCTCGGATCGTACAGATGAGCAGTTCTTC. It encodes CASSDRTDEQFF.